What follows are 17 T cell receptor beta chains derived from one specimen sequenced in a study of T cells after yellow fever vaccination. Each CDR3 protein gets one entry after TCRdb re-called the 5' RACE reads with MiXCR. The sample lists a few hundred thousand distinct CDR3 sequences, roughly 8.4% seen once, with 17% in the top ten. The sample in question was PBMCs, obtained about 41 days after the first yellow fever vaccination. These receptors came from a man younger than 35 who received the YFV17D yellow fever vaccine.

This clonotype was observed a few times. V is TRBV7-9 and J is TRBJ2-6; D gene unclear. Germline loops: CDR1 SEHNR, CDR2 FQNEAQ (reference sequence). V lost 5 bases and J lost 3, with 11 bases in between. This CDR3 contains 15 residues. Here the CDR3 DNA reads TGTGCCAGCAGCCACACGAGAGTTGGGGCCAACGTCCTGACTTTC. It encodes CASSHTRVGANVLTF.

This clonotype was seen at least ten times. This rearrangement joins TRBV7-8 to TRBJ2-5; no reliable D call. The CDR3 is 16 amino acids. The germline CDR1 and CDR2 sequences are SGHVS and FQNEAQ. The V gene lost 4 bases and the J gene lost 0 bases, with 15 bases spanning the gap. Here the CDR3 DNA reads TGTGCCAGCAGCTCCGGCTCACTTCAGTACCAAGAGACCCAGTACTTC. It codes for CASSSGSLQYQETQYF. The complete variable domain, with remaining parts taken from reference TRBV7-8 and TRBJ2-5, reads GAGVSQSPRYKVAKRGQDVALRCDPISGHVSLFWYQQALGQGPEFLTYFQNEAQLDKSGLPSDRFFAERPEGSVSTLKIQRTQQEDSAVYLCASSSGSLQYQETQYFGPGTRLLVL.

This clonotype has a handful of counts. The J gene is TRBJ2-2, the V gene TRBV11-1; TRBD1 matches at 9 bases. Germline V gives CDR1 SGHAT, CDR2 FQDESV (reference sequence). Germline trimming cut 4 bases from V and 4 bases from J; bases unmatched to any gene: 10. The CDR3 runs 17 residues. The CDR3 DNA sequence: TGTGCCAGCAGCTACTCTCCGGGACAGGGCTCCACCGGGGAGCTGTTTTTT. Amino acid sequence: CASSYSPGQGSTGELFF.

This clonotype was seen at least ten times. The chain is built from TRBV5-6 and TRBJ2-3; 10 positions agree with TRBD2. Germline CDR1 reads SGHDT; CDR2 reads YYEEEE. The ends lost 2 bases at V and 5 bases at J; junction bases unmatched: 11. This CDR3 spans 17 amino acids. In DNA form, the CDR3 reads TGTGCCAGCAGCTTCCTTAGCGGGGGGCCTCTAGGAGATACGCAGTATTTT. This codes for CASSFLSGGPLGDTQYF.

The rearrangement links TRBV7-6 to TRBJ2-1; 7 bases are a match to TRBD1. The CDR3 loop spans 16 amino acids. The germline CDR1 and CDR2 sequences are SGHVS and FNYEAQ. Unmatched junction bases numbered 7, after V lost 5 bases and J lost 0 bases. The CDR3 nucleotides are TGTGCCAGCAGCCCAGGCCGACAGGGCTCCTACAATGAGCAGTTCTTC. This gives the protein CASSPGRQGSYNEQFF.

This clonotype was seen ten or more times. The CDR3 DNA reads TGCGCCAGCAGCTTGGGTACCGGGGCAACTAATGAAAAACTGTTTTTT. It encodes CASSLGTGATNEKLFF. This chain uses TRBV5-1 with TRBJ1-4; D not resolved. CDR3 length: 16 amino acids. Germline values: CDR1 SGHRS, CDR2 YFSETQ. Trimming cost V 0 bases and J 0 bases, with 9 bases left between them.

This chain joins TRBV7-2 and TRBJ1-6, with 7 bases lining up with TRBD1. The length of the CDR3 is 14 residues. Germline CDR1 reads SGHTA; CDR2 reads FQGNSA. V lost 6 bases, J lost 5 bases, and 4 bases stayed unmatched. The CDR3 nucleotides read TGTGCCAGCAGTCGGGACAGTAATAATTCACCCCTCCACTTT. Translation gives CASSRDSNNSPLHF.

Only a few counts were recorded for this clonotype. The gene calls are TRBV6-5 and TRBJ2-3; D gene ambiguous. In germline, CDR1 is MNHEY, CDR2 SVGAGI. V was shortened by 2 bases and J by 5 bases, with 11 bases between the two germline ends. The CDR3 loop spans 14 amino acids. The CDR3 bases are TGTGCCAGCAGTTACCGGCACTCGGGAGATACGCAGTATTTT. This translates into CASSYRHSGDTQYF.

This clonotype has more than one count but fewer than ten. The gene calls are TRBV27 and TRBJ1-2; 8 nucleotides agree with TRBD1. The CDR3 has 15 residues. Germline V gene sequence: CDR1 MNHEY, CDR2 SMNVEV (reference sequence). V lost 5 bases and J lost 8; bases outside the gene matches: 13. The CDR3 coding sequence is TGTGCCAGCAGTACAGGGGGGCAGGATAAATGGGGCTACACCTTC. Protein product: CASSTGGQDKWGYTF.

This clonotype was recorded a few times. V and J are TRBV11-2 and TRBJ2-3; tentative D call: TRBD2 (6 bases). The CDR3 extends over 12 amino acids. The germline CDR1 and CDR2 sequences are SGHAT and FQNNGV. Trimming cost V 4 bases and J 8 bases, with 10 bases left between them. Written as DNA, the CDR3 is TGTGCCAGCAGCTCCCGGGACTCTACGCAGTATTTT. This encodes CASSSRDSTQYF. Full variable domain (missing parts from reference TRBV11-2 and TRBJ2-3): EAGVAQSPRYKIIEKRQSVAFWCNPISGHATLYWYQQILGQGPKLLIQFQNNGVVDDSQLPKDRFSAERLKGVDSTLKIQPAKLEDSAVYLCASSSRDSTQYFGPGTRLTVL.

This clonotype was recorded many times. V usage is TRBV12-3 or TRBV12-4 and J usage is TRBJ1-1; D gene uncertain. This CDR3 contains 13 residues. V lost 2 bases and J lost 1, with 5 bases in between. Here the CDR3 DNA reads TGTGCCAGCAGTTTACAGTGGAACACTGAAGCTTTCTTT. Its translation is CASSLQWNTEAFF.

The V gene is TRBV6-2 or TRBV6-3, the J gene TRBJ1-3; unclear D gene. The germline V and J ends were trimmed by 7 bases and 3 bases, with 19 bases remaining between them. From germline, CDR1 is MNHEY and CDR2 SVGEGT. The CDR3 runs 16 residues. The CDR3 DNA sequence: TGTGCCAGCACCGAGCTTGTGGGCTCCTTTGGAAACACCATATATTTT. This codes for CASTELVGSFGNTIYF.

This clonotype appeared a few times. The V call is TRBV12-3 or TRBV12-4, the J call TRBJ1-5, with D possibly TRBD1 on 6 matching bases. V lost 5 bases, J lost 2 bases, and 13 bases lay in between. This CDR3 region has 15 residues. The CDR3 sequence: CASSPQGSGNQPQHF. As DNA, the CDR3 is TGTGCCAGCAGTCCCCAGGGGTCTGGCAATCAGCCCCAGCATTTT.

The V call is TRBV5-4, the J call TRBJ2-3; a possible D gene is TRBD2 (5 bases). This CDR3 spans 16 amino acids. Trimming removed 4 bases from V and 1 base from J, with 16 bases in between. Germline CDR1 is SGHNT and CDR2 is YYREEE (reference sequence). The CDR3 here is CASSQRLEEGTDTQYF. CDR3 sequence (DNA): TGTGCCAGCAGCCAACGACTGGAGGAGGGCACAGATACGCAGTATTTT.

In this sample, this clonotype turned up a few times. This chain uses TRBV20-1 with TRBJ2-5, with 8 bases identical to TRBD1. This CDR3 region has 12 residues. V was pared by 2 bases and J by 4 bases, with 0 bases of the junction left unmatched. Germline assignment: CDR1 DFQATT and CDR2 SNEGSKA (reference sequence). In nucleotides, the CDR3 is TGCAGTGCTAGACAGGGGGCAGAGACCCAGTACTTC. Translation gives CSARQGAETQYF.

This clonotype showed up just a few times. CDR3 sequence reads: CASSRTENAYGYTF. The DNA of the CDR3 is TGTGCCAGCTCACGCACTGAGAATGCCTATGGCTACACCTTC. The V and J genes are TRBV18 and TRBJ1-2; D not resolved. CDR3 size: 14 residues. V was shortened by 4 bases and J by 4 bases, with 13 bases between the two germline ends. CDR1 is KGHSH and CDR2 is LQKENI in the germline V gene.

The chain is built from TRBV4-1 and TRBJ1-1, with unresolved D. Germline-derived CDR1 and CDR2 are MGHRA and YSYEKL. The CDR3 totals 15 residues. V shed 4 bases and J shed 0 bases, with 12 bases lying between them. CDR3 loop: CASSPPDVLNTEAFF. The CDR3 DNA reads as TGCGCCAGCAGCCCCCCGGATGTTCTGAACACTGAAGCTTTCTTT.